Included here is one T cell receptor beta chain sequence, with context. The sample is drawn from a study of blood T cell repertoires in COVID-19. The wider study: Acute and convalescent COVID-19 specimens originated in the United States, Italy and Spain. Nucleic acid was either cDNA or gDNA, and it came from T cells, B-cell-depleted T cells, or PBMCs.

The Seattle patients, enrolled during active infection, were followed longitudinally. Original methodology: Amplification from reference gene primers served as the basis for estimated nucleated cell counts. Repertoires were generated with immunoSEQ multiplex PCR, while TCRdb's copy carries only in-frame clones and drops some. From that table come the V and J calls and clone size; the DNA was used to work out D and trimming. There are just over 300,000 clones in the sample; roughly nine tenths occur only once, and less than 2% lies in the top ten. The CDR3 is made up of 14 amino acids. Germline V gene sequence: CDR1 SGHTS, CDR2 YDEGEE. V shed 4 bases, J shed 7 bases, and the junction held 2 bases outside the gene matches.

The TCR comes from a young woman with COVID-19, enrolled during active disease. Material: peripheral blood. The chain has TRBV5-8 and TRBJ1-6; TRBD1 matches at 10 bases. The CDR3: CASSADRGNSPLHF. CDR3 in DNA: TGTGCCAGCAGCGCGGACAGGGGGAATTCACCCCTCCACTTT. The full variable domain, in which reference TRBV5-8 and TRBJ1-6 provide the parts outside the CDR3, is EAGVTQSPTHLIKTRGQQATLRCSPISGHTSVYWYQQALGLGLQFLLWYDEGEERNRGNFPPRFSGRQFPNYSSELNVNALELEDSALYLCASSADRGNSPLHFGNGTRLTVT.